Reported below is one T cell receptor beta chain. Its antigen is not known. The CDR3 runs 14 residues. The V gene's germline CDR1 is SEHNR and CDR2 FQNEAQ (reference sequence). V lost 5 bases and J 0 bases, leaving 9 bases between the germline ends. These data belong to a study of shared clonotypes between healthy human individuals. Study summary: Donor composition was a couple of women and a few men, aged 18 to 49. Study conclusions and caveats: In general, naive subsets displayed greater estimated richness than memory subsets did.

Assay used: immunoSEQ multiplex PCR; TCRdb lists only in-frame clones, some missing. The top ten clones hold 0.13% of a sample with millions of clones, 85% to 95% of them seen once. The rearrangement links TRBV7-9 to TRBJ2-3, with D unclear. This sequence originates from a man younger than 35 in good health. Source material: naive CD4+ T cells sorted from blood. Subset described: CD45RA+ positively selected. The DNA for the CDR3 is TGTGCCAGCAGCATCAGCACCAGCACAGATACGCAGTATTTT. It codes for CASSISTSTDTQYF.